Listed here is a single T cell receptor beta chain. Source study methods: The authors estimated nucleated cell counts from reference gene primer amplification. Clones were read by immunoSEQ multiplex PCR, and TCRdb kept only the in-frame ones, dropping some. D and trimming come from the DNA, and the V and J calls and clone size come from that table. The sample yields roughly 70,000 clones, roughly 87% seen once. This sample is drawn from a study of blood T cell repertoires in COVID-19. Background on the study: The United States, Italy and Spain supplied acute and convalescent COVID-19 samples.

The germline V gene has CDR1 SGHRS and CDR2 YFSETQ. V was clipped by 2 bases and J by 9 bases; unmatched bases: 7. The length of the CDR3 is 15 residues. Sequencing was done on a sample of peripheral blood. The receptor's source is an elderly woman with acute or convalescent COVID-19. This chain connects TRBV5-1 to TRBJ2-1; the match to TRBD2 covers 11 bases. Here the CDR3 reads CASSLALAGGGEQFF. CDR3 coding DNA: TGCGCCAGCAGCTTAGCCTTAGCGGGAGGGGGTGAGCAGTTCTTC. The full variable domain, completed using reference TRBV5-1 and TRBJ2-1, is KAGVTQTPRYLIKTRGQQVTLSCSPISGHRSVSWYQQTPGQGLQFLFEYFSETQRNKGNFPGRFSGRQFSNSRSEMNVSTLELGDSALYLCASSLALAGGGEQFFGPGTRLTVL.